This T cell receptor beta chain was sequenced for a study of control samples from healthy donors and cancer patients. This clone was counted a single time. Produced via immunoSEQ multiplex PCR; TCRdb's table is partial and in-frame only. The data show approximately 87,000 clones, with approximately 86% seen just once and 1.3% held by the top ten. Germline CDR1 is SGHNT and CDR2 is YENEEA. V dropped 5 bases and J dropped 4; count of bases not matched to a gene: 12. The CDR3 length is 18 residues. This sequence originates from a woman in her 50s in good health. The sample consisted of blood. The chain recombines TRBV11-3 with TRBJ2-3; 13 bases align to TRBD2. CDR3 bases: TGTGCCAGCAGCCGACCGGACGGACTAGCGGGAGTTCCAGATACGCAGTATTTT. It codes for CASSRPDGLAGVPDTQYF. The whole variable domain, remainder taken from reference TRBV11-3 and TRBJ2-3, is EAGVVQSPRYKIIEKKQPVAFWCNPISGHNTLYWYLQNLGQGPELLIRYENEEAVDDSQLPKDRFSAERLKGVDSTLKIQPAELGDSAVYLCASSRPDGLAGVPDTQYFGPGTRLTVL.